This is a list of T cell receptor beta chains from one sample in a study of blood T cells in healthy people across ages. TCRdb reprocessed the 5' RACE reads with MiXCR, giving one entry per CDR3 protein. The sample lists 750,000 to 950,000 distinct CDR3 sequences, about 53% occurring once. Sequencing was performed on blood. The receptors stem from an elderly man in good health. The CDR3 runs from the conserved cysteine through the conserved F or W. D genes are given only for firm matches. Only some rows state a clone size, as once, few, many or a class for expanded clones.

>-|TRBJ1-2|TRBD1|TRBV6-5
CASSYSRDSGRGYTF
TGTGCCAGCAGTTACTCCCGGGACAGCGGTCGGGGCTACACCTTC
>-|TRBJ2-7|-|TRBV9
CASSVGNSNEQYF
TGTGCCAGCAGCGTTGGGAACTCTAACGAGCAGTACTTC
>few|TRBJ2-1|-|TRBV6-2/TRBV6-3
CASTLLGSSYNEQFF
TGTGCCAGCACCTTACTAGGGAGCTCCTACAATGAGCAGTTCTTC
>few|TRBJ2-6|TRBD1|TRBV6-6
CASMGQGAPGANVLTF
TGTGCCAGCATGGGACAGGGAGCTCCTGGGGCCAACGTCCTGACTTTC
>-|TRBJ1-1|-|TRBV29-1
CSVLPGNTEAFF
TGCAGCGTTCTCCCTGGAAACACTGAAGCTTTCTTT
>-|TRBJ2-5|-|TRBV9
CASSVGGEPPPREQYF
TGTGCCAGCAGCGTAGGGGGGGAACCGCCCCCTAGGGAGCAGTACTTC
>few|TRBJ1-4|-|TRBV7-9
CASSLERWAEPTNEKLFF
TGTGCCAGCAGCTTAGAGAGATGGGCAGAACCAACTAATGAAAAACTGTTTTTT
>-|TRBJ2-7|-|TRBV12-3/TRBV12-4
CASSLMGRSSYEQYF
TGTGCCAGCAGTTTAATGGGCAGGAGCTCCTACGAGCAGTACTTC
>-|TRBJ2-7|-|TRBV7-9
CASSLEGLDSYNEQYF
TGTGCCAGCAGCTTAGAAGGTCTAGACTCCTACAATGAGCAGTACTTC
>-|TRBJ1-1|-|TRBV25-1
CASSLTMNTEAFF
TGTGCCAGCAGTCTGACAATGAACACTGAAGCTTTCTTT
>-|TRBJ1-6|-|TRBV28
CASSSPGSSYNSPLHF
TGTGCCAGCAGCTCCCCTGGGAGCTCCTATAATTCACCCCTCCACTTT
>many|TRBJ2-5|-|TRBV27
CATGSLETQYF
TGTGCCACCGGGTCCTTAGAGACCCAGTACTTC
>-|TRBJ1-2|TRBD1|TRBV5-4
CASSAGQGAYGYTF
TGTGCCAGCAGCGCGGGACAGGGGGCCTATGGCTACACCTTC
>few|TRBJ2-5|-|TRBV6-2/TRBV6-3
CASSWEVLREQYF
TGTGCCAGCTCCTGGGAGGTTCTCCGAGAGCAGTACTTC
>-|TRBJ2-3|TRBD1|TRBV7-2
CASSLPTLGQGWGTQYF
TGTGCCAGCAGCTTACCTACCTTAGGACAGGGGTGGGGTACGCAGTATTTT
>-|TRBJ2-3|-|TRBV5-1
CASSLSDSGPGGYAYF
TGCGCCAGCAGCTTGTCGGACAGTGGGCCTGGGGGATACGCGTATTTT
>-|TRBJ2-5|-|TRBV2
CASSEEGVKETQYF
TGTGCCAGCAGTGAAGAGGGGGTTAAGGAGACCCAGTACTTC
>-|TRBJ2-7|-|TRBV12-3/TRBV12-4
CASKGRANSAYEQYF
TGTGCCAGCAAGGGGAGAGCTAATAGCGCCTACGAGCAGTACTTC
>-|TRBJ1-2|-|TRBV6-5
CASSYQGGYTF
TGTGCCAGCAGTTACCAGGGCGGCTACACCTTC
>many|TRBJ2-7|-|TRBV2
CASRGRQGGHEQYF
TGTGCCAGCAGGGGTAGACAGGGAGGCCACGAGCAGTACTTC
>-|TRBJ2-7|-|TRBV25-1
CANSHLGGKSYEQYF
TGTGCCAACTCACATCTGGGGGGAAAGTCCTACGAGCAGTACTTC
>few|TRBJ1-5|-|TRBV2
CASSRAGSNQPQHF
TGTGCCAGCAGTCGGGCAGGGAGCAATCAGCCCCAGCATTTT
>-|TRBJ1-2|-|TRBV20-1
CSARDFSNYGYTF
TGCAGTGCTAGAGATTTCAGCAACTATGGCTACACCTTC
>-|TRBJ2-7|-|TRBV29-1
CSVPGGGTYEQYF
TGCAGCGTCCCCGGCGGGGGCACCTACGAGCAGTACTTC
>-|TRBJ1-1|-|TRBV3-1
CASSRSQMNTEAFF
TGTGCCAGCAGCCGATCCCAGATGAACACTGAAGCTTTCTTT
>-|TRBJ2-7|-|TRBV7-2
CASSPNRVSYEQYF
TGTGCCAGCAGCCCAAACCGGGTCTCCTACGAGCAGTACTTC
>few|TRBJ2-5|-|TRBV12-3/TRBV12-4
CASSITSTPEETQYF
TGTGCCAGCAGTATCACGTCCACACCCGAAGAGACCCAGTACTTC
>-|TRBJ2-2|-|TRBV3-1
CASSQPRDTGELFF
TGTGCCAGCAGCCAGCCGAGGGACACCGGGGAGCTGTTTTTT
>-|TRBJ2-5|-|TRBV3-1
CASRGGGTETQYF
TGTGCCAGCAGGGGAGGGGGTACGGAGACCCAGTACTTC
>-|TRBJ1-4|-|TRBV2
CASSTREKLFF
TGTGCCAGCAGCACCAGGGAAAAACTGTTTTTT
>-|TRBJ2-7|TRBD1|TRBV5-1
CASSTRQGTYEQYF
TGCGCCAGCAGCACTCGACAGGGTACCTACGAGCAGTACTTC
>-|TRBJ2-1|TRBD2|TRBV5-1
CASSFSPAGDFRNEQFF
TGCGCCAGCAGCTTCTCACCAGCGGGAGACTTCCGGAATGAGCAGTTCTTC
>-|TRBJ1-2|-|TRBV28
CASSSIPGYTF
TGTGCCAGCAGTTCGATTCCCGGCTACACCTTC
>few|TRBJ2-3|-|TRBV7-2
CASSERGNTQYF
TGTGCCAGCAGCGAGCGAGGAAATACGCAGTATTTT
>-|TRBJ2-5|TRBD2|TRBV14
CASSQPGLADQETQYF
TGTGCCAGCAGCCAACCAGGACTAGCGGATCAAGAGACCCAGTACTTC
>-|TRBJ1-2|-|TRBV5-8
CASSSGGPRSYGYTF
TGTGCCAGCAGCTCCGGAGGTCCGCGAAGCTATGGCTACACCTTC
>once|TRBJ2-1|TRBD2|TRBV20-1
CSARPRNGLAGHEQFF
TGCAGTGCTAGACCCCGAAATGGACTAGCGGGGCATGAGCAGTTCTTC
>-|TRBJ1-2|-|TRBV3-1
CASSQEGGRINGYTF
TGTGCCAGCAGCCAAGAGGGGGGGAGGATTAATGGCTACACCTTC
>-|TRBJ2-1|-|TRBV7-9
CASSLAFGRGGLDEQFF
TGTGCCAGCAGCTTAGCGTTTGGGAGAGGGGGACTGGATGAGCAGTTCTTC
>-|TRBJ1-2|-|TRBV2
CATFGYGYTF
TGTGCGACATTTGGGTATGGCTACACCTTC
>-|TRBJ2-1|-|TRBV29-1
CSVRNDEQFF
TGCAGCGTTAGGAACGATGAGCAGTTCTTC
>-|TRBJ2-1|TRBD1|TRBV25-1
CASSVPGQDNEQFF
TGTGCCAGCAGCGTCCCGGGACAGGACAATGAGCAGTTCTTC
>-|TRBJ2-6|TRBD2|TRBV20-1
CSASTSGRRGAGANVLTF
TGCAGTGCTAGTACTAGCGGGAGGAGGGGGGCTGGGGCCAACGTCCTGACTTTC
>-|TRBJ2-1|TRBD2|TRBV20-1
CSAKTQRDYYEQFF
TGCAGTGCCAAGACCCAGCGGGACTACTACGAGCAGTTCTTC
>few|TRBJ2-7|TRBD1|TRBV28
CATLRDRGSYEQYF
TGTGCCACCCTCCGGGACAGGGGATCCTACGAGCAGTACTTC
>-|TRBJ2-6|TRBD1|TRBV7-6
CASRPGGLRAAPGANVLTF
TGTGCCAGCAGACCAGGGGGATTGAGGGCGGCGCCTGGGGCCAACGTCCTGACTTTC
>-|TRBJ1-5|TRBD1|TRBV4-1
CASSQPSGTGMQPQHF
TGCGCCAGCAGCCAACCCAGCGGGACAGGGATGCAGCCCCAGCATTTT